The T cell receptor beta chain under discussion was sequenced for a study of cytomegalovirus exposure and HLA in healthy donors (dated by TCRdb to about 2017). For the wider study: According to a later analysis, the 120 or so validation repertoires were produced on the same platform as the roughly 600 repertoires of the first cohort. The study aimed to test whether cataloging public T cell receptors could reveal signatures of past pathogen exposure. Besides the first cohort of hundreds of subjects, a separate validation cohort made up of 120 different subjects was used. To predict cytomegalovirus infection status, the study combined high-throughput TCR immunosequencing, statistical association of individual TCRs with disease status, and machine learning.

This clone has just a few counts. The antigen this receptor binds is unknown. No base qualities exist here, and no much larger clone lies one base off it. Summary of the overall study and its limitations: In both the original and validation cohorts, the classifier was reported to diagnose cytomegalovirus status with high specificity and sensitivity. The validation cohort had no HLA typing available for a later analysis, so co-occurrence within that cohort was assessed over all 130 or so repertoires. A few of the identified cytomegalovirus-associated TCR beta chains were confirmed in vitro to be specific for cytomegalovirus antigens. A total of fewer than 200 TCR beta chains were listed by the study as associated with cytomegalovirus. The authors suggested that the approach could potentially be extended to other disease states and immunological phenotypes. Most TCR sequences were observed very rarely across donors, whereas some public TCRs were present in many individuals. A later analysis found that TCRs clustered in the first cohort also tended to co-occur in the roughly 120 validation repertoires, with more than 90% of cluster scores above 0.

Libraries were built with the immunoSEQ multiplex PCR assay. The source study handled its data this way. To diagnose cytomegalovirus status from the catalog of TCR beta chain sequences, a statistical classification framework was built. In its TCRdb copy, this immuneACCESS table keeps in-frame sequences only and misses some clones. Where compared with another copy, unresolved V genes explain less than half of these, and the others have no known cause. The V and J calls and clone size are taken from that table; D and trimming were inferred from the DNA. In this sample the table shows around 190,000 clones, about nine tenths of which occur a single time. The biggest ten clones account for around 7.2% of the sample. The donors were included in the validation cohort of over a hundred subjects, a group kept apart from the roughly 700-subject first cohort. The CDR3 has 16 amino acids, counting the end cysteine and phenylalanine. Only the CDR3 DNA is retained, 48 bases long and in frame from the first base. Ends trimmed: V by 0 bases, J by 5 bases; bases unmatched to a gene: 6. The CDR1 and CDR2 encoded by the germline V gene are KGHSY and FQNENV.

This clonotype originated in a man aged 30 to 39 in good health and CMV-seropositive. Rearrangement joined TRBV16 to TRBJ1-5; 8 central nucleotides agree with TRBD1. The source material was PBMCs. DNA sequence: TGTGCCAGCAGCCAATCGAACCCAGGGGGCCATCAGCCCCAGCATTTT. Translated, it gives CASSQSNPGGHQPQHF.